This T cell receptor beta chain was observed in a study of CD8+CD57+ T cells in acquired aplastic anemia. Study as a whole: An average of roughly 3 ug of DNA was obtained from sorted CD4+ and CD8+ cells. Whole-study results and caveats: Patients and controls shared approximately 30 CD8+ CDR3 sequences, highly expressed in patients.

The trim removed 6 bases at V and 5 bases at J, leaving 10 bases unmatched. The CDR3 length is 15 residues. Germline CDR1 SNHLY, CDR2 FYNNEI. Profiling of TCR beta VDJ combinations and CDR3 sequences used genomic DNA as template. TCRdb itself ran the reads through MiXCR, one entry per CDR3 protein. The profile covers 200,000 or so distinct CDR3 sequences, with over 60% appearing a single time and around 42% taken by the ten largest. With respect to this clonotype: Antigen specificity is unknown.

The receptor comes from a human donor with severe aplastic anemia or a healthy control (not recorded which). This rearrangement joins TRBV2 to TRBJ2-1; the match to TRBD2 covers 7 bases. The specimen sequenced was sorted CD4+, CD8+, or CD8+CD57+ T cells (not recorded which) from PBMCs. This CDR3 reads CASSTLRDYHNEQFF. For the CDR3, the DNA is TGTGCCAGCAGCACACTCCGGGACTACCACAATGAGCAGTTCTTC.